These 14 T cell receptor beta chains share one sample of origin, sequenced in a study of blood T cell repertoires in COVID-19 (TCRdb year 2020). Library construction relied on the immunoSEQ multiplex PCR assay. This is the immuneACCESS table as TCRdb keeps it, with only in-frame sequences that have V and J called. A part of the clones is gone; compared with another copy, unresolved V genes explain less than half, and the rest is unexplained. The sample data list tens of thousands of clones, and 70% to 90% of these were observed just once. The ten largest clones add up to about 12% of the sample. Sample: peripheral blood. The receptors were sampled from a man between 65 and 85 years old with active or convalescent COVID-19.

V gene TRBV28 combines with J gene TRBJ1-1; no definite D call. The germline CDR1 and CDR2 sequences are MDHEN and SYDVKM. V was cut by 5 bases and J by 1 base, with 8 bases left in between. The CDR3 loop spans 13 amino acids. CDR3 protein: CASSQLTNTEAFF. As DNA, the CDR3 is TGTGCCAGCAGTCAACTCACGAACACTGAAGCTTTCTTT.

The J gene is TRBJ1-2, the V gene TRBV28; no firm D call. Between the trimmed V and J ends, which lost 2 bases and 8 bases, there was a span of 15 bases. CDR1 and CDR2 (germline): MDHEN, SYDVKM. CDR3 size: 14 residues. CDR3 nucleotides: TGTGCCAGCAGTTTACTCACCACGGGTCGAGGCTACACCTTC. Translation gives CASSLLTTGRGYTF.

This clone showed up just once. This chain joins TRBV7-9 and TRBJ1-2; no clear D gene. Per the germline V gene, CDR1 is SEHNR and CDR2 is FQNEAQ (reference sequence). Between the trimmed V and J ends, which lost 5 bases and 6 bases, there was a span of 13 bases. This CDR3 is 13 amino acids long. The CDR3 DNA reads as TGTGCCAGCAGCCGTCGCCTCGGGGATGGCTACACCTTC. As protein: CASSRRLGDGYTF.

The rearrangement uses TRBV6-5 and TRBJ1-2; weak D call: TRBD1 (5 bases). This CDR3 contains 13 residues. Per the germline V gene, CDR1 is MNHEY and CDR2 is SVGAGI. V shed 5 bases and J shed 3 bases, with 10 bases lying between them. CDR3 protein: CASSLPGDYGYTF. The DNA for the CDR3 is TGTGCCAGCAGTCTCCCGGGGGACTATGGCTACACCTTC.

This sequence joins TRBV6-5 and TRBJ1-1; tentative D call: TRBD1 (6 bases). Between the trimmed V and J ends, which lost 7 bases and 1 base, there was a span of 16 bases. CDR3 length equals 15 residues. CDR1 and CDR2 from the germline V gene are MNHEY and SVGAGI. CDR3 DNA sequence: TGTGCCAGCAAACAGGGTGGGTCCTGGAACACTGAAGCTTTCTTT. The encoded protein is CASKQGGSWNTEAFF.

J is TRBJ2-7 and V is TRBV3-1 (or the pseudogene TRBV3-2); 10 positions agree with TRBD2. CDR3 length: 15 amino acids. CDR1 LGHDT and CDR2 YNNKEL come from the germline V gene (reference sequence). Trimming removed 4 bases from V and 4 bases from J; junction bases left unmatched: 7. The CDR3 DNA reads as TGTGCCAGCAGCCCGACGGGACTAGCGAGGTACGAGCAGTACTTC. Amino acid sequence: CASSPTGLARYEQYF.

This rearrangement joins TRBV25-1 to TRBJ1-1; 12 positions agree with TRBD1. The CDR3 contains 17 residues. V gave up 1 base and J gave up 2 bases; unmatched junction bases: 5. The germline V gene has CDR1 MGHDK and CDR2 SYGVNS. CDR3 sequence (DNA): TGTGCCAGCAGTGAATTGGAGGGACAGGGGGCAAACACTGAAGCTTTCTTT. Residues: CASSELEGQGANTEAFF.

The rearrangement joins TRBV30 to TRBJ1-6; maybe TRBD1 (6 bases). CDR1 and CDR2 (germline): GTSNPN, SVGIG (reference sequence). The CDR3 totals 15 residues. Trimming stripped 0 bases from V and 13 bases from J, with 19 bases between. The CDR3 DNA reads as TGTGCCTGGAGTGTACAGGGTCAGGGCTTGAGGCCCCTCCACTTT. Protein: CAWSVQGQGLRPLHF.

This chain uses TRBV30 with TRBJ1-6; 10 bases map to TRBD1. J lost 5 bases, V lost 4 bases, and 5 bases had no gene match. The CDR3 spans 15 residues. The germline V gene has CDR1 GTSNPN and CDR2 SVGIG (reference sequence). CDR3 sequence (DNA): TGTGCCTGGAAGGGACAGGGGTTCCATAATTCACCCCTCCACTTT. It encodes CAWKGQGFHNSPLHF.

The rearrangement links TRBV6-5 to TRBJ1-2, with a weak D call TRBD1 (5 bases). Trimming cost V 8 bases and J 1 base, with 8 bases left between them. Per germline, CDR1 MNHEY and CDR2 SVGAGI. The CDR3 runs 12 residues. DNA of the CDR3: TGTGCCAGCGGGGCTGGTAACTATGGCTACACCTTC. Translated, it gives CASGAGNYGYTF.

The V call is TRBV7-8, the J call TRBJ1-1, with 7 bases lining up with TRBD1. The CDR3 runs 14 residues. Germline assignment: CDR1 SGHVS and CDR2 FQNEAQ. V trimming: 5 bases; J trimming: 2 bases; junction bases outside the gene matches: 5. CDR3 bases: TGTGCCAGCAGCACCAACAGGGGTAACACTGAAGCTTTCTTT. Translated, it gives CASSTNRGNTEAFF.

This clone was detected once. The gene calls are TRBV10-3 and TRBJ1-1, with D possibly TRBD1 on 5 matching bases. Germline CDR1 and CDR2: ENHRY and SYGVKD. This CDR3 has 13 amino acids. Trimming removed 8 bases from V and 6 bases from J, with 16 bases in between. This CDR3 reads CAISSNGGSEAFF. CDR3 DNA: TGTGCCATCTCCTCGAACGGGGGTTCTGAAGCTTTCTTT.

The chain employs TRBV5-1 and TRBJ1-6; D is undetermined. This CDR3 comprises 16 residues. CDR1 is SGHRS, CDR2 YFSETQ, per germline. V lost 3 bases and J lost 7, with 17 bases in between. The DNA for the CDR3 is TGCGCCAGCAGCTCAGGAGGAGGAAGTTACAATTCACCCCTCCACTTT. This gives the protein CASSSGGGSYNSPLHF.

The gene calls are TRBV6-5 and TRBJ1-5, with D perhaps TRBD1 (6 bases). Germline lookup yields CDR1 MNHEY and CDR2 SVGAGI. The CDR3 contains 15 residues. Trimming pared 6 bases from V and 4 bases from J, leaving 16 bases between. The CDR3 loop is CASSTSGGPNQPQHF. For the CDR3, the DNA is TGTGCCAGCAGCACCTCGGGGGGCCCGAATCAGCCCCAGCATTTT.